The next 8 T cell receptor beta chains were all read from a single sample in a study of cytomegalovirus exposure and HLA in healthy donors. Vbeta (60) and Jbeta (13) primers were used in the PCR. The method was immunoSEQ multiplex PCR; TCRdb's version includes in-frame clones alone and lacks a portion of them. Here the sample spans under 200,000 clones, about three quarters being singletons. The sample taken for sequencing was PBMCs. The source of these receptors is a woman in her thirties or forties in good health and CMV-seropositive.

Written as DNA, the CDR3 is TGTGCCAGCAGCAACAGGGCATCTAATGAAAAACTGTTTTTT. This translates into CASSNRASNEKLFF. This sequence joins TRBV21-1 and TRBJ1-4; the table's D call, TRBD1, has no DNA check behind it. TRBV21-1 is labeled a pseudogene. The CDR3 consists of 14 residues.

The CDR3 sequence: CASSLVASGRNYEQYF. The DNA for the CDR3 is TGTGCCAGCAGCTTAGTGGCTAGCGGGAGAAACTACGAGCAGTACTTC. V gene TRBV7-2 combines with J gene TRBJ2-7; 10 positions agree with TRBD2. The germline gives CDR1 SGHTA, CDR2 FQGNSA. This CDR3 contains 16 residues. With V trimmed by 1 base and J by 3 bases, 6 bases remained unmatched.

The table lists this clone with a count of one. The chain employs TRBV25-1 and TRBJ1-1; 10 positions match TRBD1. V shed 3 bases and J 11 bases; nucleotides not matched to a gene: 12. The germline CDR1 and CDR2 sequences are MGHDK and SYGVNS. CDR3 length equals 15 residues. CDR3 coding DNA: TGTGCCAGCAGTGATGATGGGACAGGGGCGTTGCTGGCTTTCTTT. Encoded protein: CASSDDGTGALLAFF.

The V gene is TRBV5-1, the J gene TRBJ2-1; 13 bases match TRBD2. With 2 bases clipped from V and 8 bases from J, the junction kept 4 bases outside the gene matches. The CDR3 covers 15 residues. CDR1 SGHRS and CDR2 YFSETQ come from the germline V gene. The CDR3 spells CASSLLAGGADEQFF. CDR3 DNA: TGCGCCAGCAGCTTACTAGCGGGGGGGGCGGATGAGCAGTTCTTC.

This chain joins TRBV19 and TRBJ1-2; 9 bases fit TRBD1. The germline V gene encodes CDR1 LNHDA and CDR2 SQIVND (reference sequence). Trimming at V came to 6 bases and at J to 8 bases, leaving 7 bases not matched to a gene. The CDR3 is 13 residues long. The CDR3 region has the DNA TGTGCCAGTAGAATACAGGGGGCAAGAGGCTACACCTTC. This gives the protein CASRIQGARGYTF.

The chain is built from TRBV27 and TRBJ2-7, with TRBD2 matching 11 bases. Germline CDR1 reads MNHEY; CDR2 reads SMNVEV (reference sequence). The J segment lost 4 bases and the V segment lost 5 bases, leaving 4 bases of the junction unmatched. The CDR3 runs 14 residues. The DNA of the CDR3 is TGTGCCAGCAGTCCAATAGCGGGAGGGTACGAGCAGTACTTC. As protein: CASSPIAGGYEQYF.

The chain recombines TRBV4-2 with TRBJ2-3; 10 nucleotides line up with TRBD1. V lost 4 bases, J lost 5 bases, and 6 bases stayed unmatched. Germline CDR1 is LGHNA and CDR2 is YNFKEQ. CDR3 size: 15 residues. The CDR3 here is CASSREGQGIDTQYF. In DNA, the CDR3 is TGTGCCAGCAGCCGAGAGGGACAGGGGATAGATACGCAGTATTTT.

The table lists this clone with a few counts. The chain links TRBV14 to TRBJ1-1, with D unclear. CDR1 and CDR2 from the germline V gene are SGHDN and FVKESK. Trimming took 1 base from V and 2 from J, leaving 8 bases between them. This CDR3 is 14 amino acids long. This CDR3 is CASSQAGFNTEAFF. CDR3 sequence (DNA): TGTGCCAGCAGCCAAGCAGGATTTAACACTGAAGCTTTCTTT.